One sample yielded the 17 T cell receptor beta chains listed below, sequenced in a study of cytomegalovirus exposure and HLA in healthy donors. The PCR employed 60 Vbeta primers together with 13 Jbeta primers. Assay used: immunoSEQ multiplex PCR; TCRdb lists only in-frame clones, some missing. Of roughly 150,000 clones in the sample, around two thirds were seen once. Sequencing input: PBMCs. Source of these receptors: a woman aged 18-29 years in good health and CMV-seronegative.

The rearrangement uses TRBV18 and TRBJ2-2; D not certain. The CDR3 covers 13 residues. The germline V gene encodes CDR1 KGHSH and CDR2 LQKENI. The germline V and J ends were trimmed by 1 base and 4 bases, with 4 bases remaining between them. The CDR3 here is CASSPRSTGELFF. In DNA, the CDR3 is TGTGCCAGCTCACCACGGAGCACCGGGGAGCTGTTTTTT.

The chain uses TRBV7-9 and TRBJ2-1, with D unclear. V dropped 8 bases and J dropped 3 bases, with 8 bases sitting between them. The germline CDR1 and CDR2 sequences are SEHNR and FQNEAQ (reference sequence). The length of the CDR3 is 12 residues. As DNA, the CDR3 is TGTGCCAGCGGTCTATACTACAATGAGCAGTTCTTC. It is translated as CASGLYYNEQFF.

The chain is built from TRBV9 and TRBJ2-5; the D gene is possibly TRBD2 (7 bases). Germline-derived CDR1 and CDR2 are SGDLS and YYNGEE. This CDR3 comprises 13 residues. Trimming pared 5 bases from V and 5 bases from J, leaving 13 bases between. CDR3 amino acids: CASRGGADETQYF. The CDR3 DNA reads TGTGCCAGCAGAGGGGGGGCGGATGAGACCCAGTACTTC.

This clone was recorded once. The chain recombines TRBV29-1 with TRBJ2-3; 10 nucleotides match TRBD2. V dropped 4 bases and J dropped 5; count of bases not matched to a gene: 3. This CDR3 comprises 13 residues. Germline CDR1 is SQVTM and CDR2 is ANQGSEA. CDR3 sequence (DNA): TGCAGCGTTGTAGCGGGGGGACAAGATACGCAGTATTTT. Translating it yields CSVVAGGQDTQYF.

This clone was found a few times. The chain uses TRBV10-3 and TRBJ1-2, with 7 positions matching TRBD1. CDR1 is ENHRY and CDR2 is SYGVKD in the germline V gene. V lost 4 bases and J lost 4; bases outside the gene matches: 9. The CDR3 is made up of 15 amino acids. The CDR3 DNA sequence: TGTGCCATCAGTGGCTCGGTAGGGGGCAGCTATGGCTACACCTTC. Protein: CAISGSVGGSYGYTF.

The CDR3 protein is CASTTTGSLFNTQYF. CDR3 DNA: TGTGCCAGTACCACCACAGGGTCCCTGTTCAATACGCAGTATTTT. The chain joins TRBV19 to TRBJ2-3; D may be TRBD1 (6 bases). Germline V CDR1 and CDR2: LNHDA, SQIVND (reference sequence). This CDR3 is built from 15 residues. V was cut by 7 bases and J by 7 bases, with 21 bases left in between. The full variable domain, its missing parts supplied by reference TRBV19 and TRBJ2-3, is DGGITQSPKYLFRKEGQNVTLSCEQNLNHDAMYWYRQDPGQGLRLIYYSQIVNDFQKGDIAEGYSVSREKKESFPLTVTSAQKNPTAFYLCASTTTGSLFNTQYFGPGTRLTVL.

V is TRBV6-5 and J is TRBJ2-1, with unresolved D. The V and J ends lost 7 bases and 0 bases respectively, with 10 bases between them. The CDR3 loop spans 14 amino acids. Looked up from germline, CDR1 is MNHEY and CDR2 is SVGAGI. CDR3 sequence (DNA): TGTGCCAGCACCGCCCGCGGCTCCTACAATGAGCAGTTCTTC. Its protein product is CASTARGSYNEQFF.

Concerning this clone itself: At one end the junction does not follow the germline gene, possibly because of a read error. V and J are TRBV4-1 and TRBJ2-1, with a possible D match to TRBD2 (6 bases). The germline V gene has CDR1 MGHRA and CDR2 YSYEKL. This CDR3 contains 15 residues. The CDR3, as DNA: TGCACCAGCAGCCAAGACCCGGGAGCGCGGAATGAGCAGTTCTTC. Protein: CTSSQDPGARNEQFF.

The rearrangement joins TRBV7-8 to TRBJ1-5; TRBD1 matches at 10 bases. The germline V gene has CDR1 SGHVS and CDR2 FQNEAQ. The CDR3 covers 15 residues. Trimming removed 4 bases from V and 3 bases from J; junction bases left unmatched: 3. The CDR3 is CASSSGQGHNQPQHF. The CDR3 DNA follows: TGTGCCAGCAGCTCGGGACAGGGGCACAATCAGCCCCAGCATTTT.

Here the CDR3 DNA reads TGTGCCAGCAGTTACCGACAGGGAAACACTGAAGCTTTCTTT. Amino acid sequence: CASSYRQGNTEAFF. The chain uses TRBV6-5 and TRBJ1-1; 7 nucleotides match TRBD1. The germline V gene has CDR1 MNHEY and CDR2 SVGAGI. V was clipped by 2 bases and J by 2 bases; unmatched bases: 2. This CDR3 region has 14 residues.

This clone was detected only once. The rearrangement links TRBV5-1 to TRBJ2-5; 8 nucleotides align to TRBD1. This CDR3 contains 16 residues. V lost 2 bases, J lost 0 bases, and 6 bases stayed unmatched. Germline V gene data show CDR1 as SGHRS and CDR2 as YFSETQ. CDR3 nucleotide sequence: TGCGCCAGCAGCTTTCATTGGACAGGGAACCAAGAGACCCAGTACTTC. It yields the protein CASSFHWTGNQETQYF.

This clone was counted only a few times. The chain uses TRBV28 and TRBJ2-3, with TRBD1 matching 9 bases. V shed 6 bases, J shed 2 bases, and the junction held 3 bases outside the gene matches. Germline V gene sequence: CDR1 MDHEN, CDR2 SYDVKM. The CDR3 is 14 amino acids. CDR3 sequence: CASRTGGITDTQYF. In DNA, the CDR3 is TGTGCCAGCAGAACAGGGGGCATCACAGATACGCAGTATTTT. Together with reference TRBV28 and TRBJ2-3, the CDR3 gives the full variable domain: DVKVTQSSRYLVKRTGEKVFLECVQDMDHENMFWYRQDPGLGLRLIYFSYDVKMKEKGDIPEGYSVSREKKERFSLILESASTNQTSMYLCASRTGGITDTQYFGPGTRLTVL.

V gene TRBV28 combines with J gene TRBJ2-4; TRBD1 agrees at 7 bases. Germline CDR1 MDHEN, CDR2 SYDVKM. This CDR3 spans 16 amino acids. V was clipped by 4 bases and J by 7 bases; unmatched bases: 13. This CDR3 is CASSSAEGAGLNIQYF. The DNA for the CDR3 is TGTGCCAGCAGTTCGGCCGAGGGGGCCGGTCTGAACATTCAGTACTTC.

Comment on this clone: A junction boundary mismatches the germline segment, possibly from a read error. This chain joins TRBV6-7 and TRBJ1-6, with a possible D match to TRBD1 (5 bases). TRBV6-7 is classed as an ORF, of uncertain function. The CDR3 loop spans 16 amino acids. In nucleotides, the CDR3 is TGTGCCGGCAGTTACTCGATCAAACAGGATAATTCACCCCTCCACTTT. Its translation is CAGSYSIKQDNSPLHF.

The chain is built from TRBV29-1 and TRBJ2-3; D perhaps matches TRBD2 (5 bases). This CDR3 is built from 14 residues. Germline CDR1 and CDR2: SQVTM and ANQGSEA. With 1 base removed from V and 5 bases from J, the gap between germline ends came to 13 bases. CDR3 sequence: CSVEVGLAGDTQYF. CDR3 sequence (DNA): TGCAGCGTTGAAGTAGGGCTAGCAGGAGATACGCAGTATTTT.

V and J are TRBV4-1 and TRBJ1-5; D is ambiguous. CDR3 length equals 14 residues. V was trimmed by 4 bases and J by 2 bases, leaving 9 bases between them. Germline CDR1 and CDR2: MGHRA and YSYEKL. Written as DNA, the CDR3 is TGCGCCAGCAGCCCCCGGGAGGGCAATCAGCCCCAGCATTTT. This translates into CASSPREGNQPQHF.

The V gene is TRBV29-1, the J gene TRBJ2-5; the match to TRBD1 covers 10 bases. This CDR3 is 13 amino acids long. Germline CDR1 reads SQVTM; CDR2 reads ANQGSEA. The DNA for the CDR3 is TGCAGGGTGACAGGGGGCCCCCAAGAGACCCAGTACTTC. Its protein is CRVTGGPQETQYF.